Each of the 24 T cell receptor beta chains below was sequenced from the same sample in a study of vaccination and CD4 T cells after COVID-19. No antigen is known for these receptors. At the Johns Hopkins FTIC core, DNA taken from cultured CD4+ T cells was sequenced by way of the Oncomine TCR Beta short-read assay. Using its own MiXCR run on the PCR reads, TCRdb lists one record per CDR3 protein. Of about 15,000 distinct CDR3 sequences in the sample, approximately 48% are singletons; the top ten hold more than 9%. Treatment denoted: approximately nine-day PBMC culture with coronavirus spike peptide pools or control peptides (ViraFEST assay). Sequenced here: CD4+ T cells from blood, cultured in vitro, sampled before SARS-CoV-2 vaccination. Every receptor here comes from a human donor who had recovered from COVID-19.

The DNA of the CDR3 is TGTGCCAGTAGCGGACCCAGGGGTCTCGATGGCTACACCTTC. Protein product: CASSGPRGLDGYTF. The rearrangement joins TRBV19 to TRBJ1-2; D is perhaps TRBD1 (6 bases). CDR3 length: 14 residues. Trimming left V 6 bases short and J 6 bases short, with 17 bases between. CDR1 is LNHDA, CDR2 SQIVND, per germline (reference sequence).

The chain couples TRBV19 to TRBJ2-1; 13 bases map to TRBD2. This CDR3 comprises 17 residues. Trimming cost V 5 bases and J 4 bases; bases outside gene matches: 8. Germline V lookup: CDR1 LNHDA, CDR2 SQIVND (reference sequence). The CDR3 here is CASSARLAGGLYNEQFF. Written as DNA, the CDR3 is TGTGCCAGTAGTGCGAGACTAGCGGGAGGCCTTTACAATGAGCAGTTCTTC.

This clonotype was observed a few times. The chain uses TRBV6-1 and TRBJ1-2; tentatively, D is TRBD1 (6 bases). The CDR3 runs 14 residues. The germline V and J ends were trimmed by 4 bases and 1 base, with 10 bases remaining between them. The germline V gene encodes CDR1 MNHNS and CDR2 SASEGT. The CDR3 spells CASSGQADNYGYTF. The CDR3 DNA is TGTGCCAGCAGTGGACAGGCAGATAACTATGGCTACACCTTC.

There are a few counts of this clonotype. This sequence joins TRBV19 and TRBJ1-1; TRBD1 might be the D (6 bases). Germline V lookup: CDR1 LNHDA, CDR2 SQIVND (reference sequence). Trimming took off 6 bases at V and 1 base at J, with 12 bases between the two ends. The CDR3 covers 14 residues. CDR3 residues: CASSNRAANTEAFF. The CDR3 nucleotides read TGTGCCAGTAGCAACAGGGCCGCGAACACTGAAGCTTTCTTT.

The chain is built from TRBV30 and TRBJ1-2, with D perhaps TRBD1 (6 bases). V was trimmed by 1 base and J by 8 bases, leaving 17 bases between them. Germline V lookup: CDR1 GTSNPN, CDR2 SVGIG (reference sequence). The CDR3 consists of 14 residues. The CDR3: CAWSALQGSGGYTF. The CDR3 DNA reads as TGTGCCTGGAGTGCCTTACAGGGCTCCGGAGGCTACACCTTC.

This clonotype was found a few times. V is TRBV6-1 and J is TRBJ1-2; 7 bases line up with TRBD1. From germline, CDR1 is MNHNS and CDR2 SASEGT. V was pared by 5 bases and J by 11 bases, with 14 bases of the junction left unmatched. This CDR3 has 14 residues. CDR3 amino acids: CASSRGQLQVGYTF. The CDR3 DNA reads as TGTGCCAGCAGTAGGGGACAGCTCCAGGTCGGGTACACCTTC.

This clonotype is categorized as medium-sized. This CDR3 reads CASRRGSTDTQYF. For the CDR3, the DNA is TGTGCCAGCAGGAGGGGTAGCACAGATACGCAGTATTTT. V is TRBV7-2 and J is TRBJ2-3; D is perhaps TRBD1 or TRBD2 (5 bases each). This CDR3 spans 13 amino acids. The germline gives CDR1 SGHTA, CDR2 FQGNSA. V was cut by 6 bases and J by 0 bases, with 7 bases left in between.

This clonotype has just a few counts. The chain carries TRBV20-1 and TRBJ1-1; D is possibly TRBD1 (6 bases). Trimming stripped 3 bases from V and 6 bases from J, with 8 bases between. Germline CDR1 DFQATT, CDR2 SNEGSKA (reference sequence). The CDR3 covers 11 residues. The CDR3 region has the DNA TGCAGTGCTAGGGGGGCTGCTGAAGCTTTCTTT. Its translation is CSARGAAEAFF.

On this clonotype: As the CDR3 is not closed by the conserved phenylalanine or tryptophan, this likely results from a read error. The chain uses TRBV6-1 and TRBJ1-1; D gene unclear. Trimming stripped 10 bases from V and 2 bases from J, with 14 bases between. The CDR3 has 13 amino acids. Germline-derived CDR1 and CDR2 are MNHNS and SASEGT. The CDR3 region is CAINRDLNTEAFL. CDR3 DNA: TGTGCCATCAACCGGGATCTTAACACTGAAGCTTTCCTT.

The J gene is TRBJ2-3, the V gene TRBV21-1; TRBD2 was called by the table and not checked on the DNA. TRBV21-1 is flagged as a pseudogene. CDR3 size: 17 residues. The CDR3 here is CASSKKTGLAVPGTQYF. The CDR3 nucleotides read TGTGCCAGCAGCAAGAAAACGGGACTAGCGGTACCCGGTACGCAGTATTTT.

J is TRBJ1-2 and V is TRBV27; D gene uncertain. Germline CDR1 MNHEY, CDR2 SMNVEV (reference sequence). Between the trimmed V and J ends, which lost 2 bases and 2 bases, there was a span of 6 bases. This CDR3 has 13 residues. CDR3 DNA sequence: TGTGCCAGCAGTTTAAAGCAGAACTATGGCTACACCTTC. It translates to CASSLKQNYGYTF.

The gene calls are TRBV6-2 or TRBV6-3 and TRBJ2-2, with D possibly TRBD2 on 6 matching bases. Per germline, CDR1 MNHEY and CDR2 SVGEGT. The V gene lost 5 bases and the J gene lost 2 bases, with 12 bases spanning the gap. This CDR3 contains 15 residues. This CDR3 reads CASSNGTYNTGELFF. CDR3 sequence (DNA): TGTGCCAGCAGTAACGGGACTTATAACACCGGGGAGCTGTTTTTT.

This clonotype was seen only a few times. The rearrangement joins TRBV7-2 to TRBJ1-1, with TRBD1 as a possible D gene (5 bases). This CDR3 has 13 amino acids. Germline V gene lookup returns CDR1 SGHTA and CDR2 FQGNSA. V was clipped by 6 bases and J by 4 bases, with 12 bases between them. The DNA of the CDR3 is TGTGCCAGCAGTTCGGGGCTCCCCACTGAAGCTTTCTTT. This codes for CASSSGLPTEAFF.

J is TRBJ2-7 and V is TRBV27, with 12 bases that match TRBD1. The V and J ends lost 3 bases and 6 bases, in that order; junction bases with no gene match: 3. Germline CDR1 is MNHEY and CDR2 is SMNVEV (reference sequence). The CDR3 runs to 14 residues. The CDR3 sequence: CASSLGTGGFEQYF. CDR3 DNA sequence: TGTGCCAGCAGTTTGGGGACAGGGGGCTTCGAGCAGTACTTC.

This sequence joins TRBV20-1 and TRBJ2-1; D possibly matches TRBD1 or TRBD2 (5 bases each). Germline V CDR1 and CDR2: DFQATT, SNEGSKA (reference sequence). V dropped 3 bases and J dropped 1 base, with 13 bases sitting between them. CDR3 length: 15 amino acids. The CDR3: CSASRDARSYNEQFF. The CDR3 region has the DNA TGCAGTGCTAGTCGGGACGCCCGATCCTACAATGAGCAGTTCTTC.

J is TRBJ2-1 and V is TRBV19; TRBD2 aligns across 10 bases. Germline loops: CDR1 LNHDA, CDR2 SQIVND (reference sequence). The CDR3 is 17 residues long. Trimming took 6 bases from V and 9 from J; bases not matched to a gene: 17. CDR3 sequence (DNA): TGTGCCAGTAGGCTCCTCCCCCTAGCGGGAGTTGCCGGTGAGCAGTTCTTC. Translating gives CASRLLPLAGVAGEQFF. Using reference TRBV19 and TRBJ2-1 for the parts outside the CDR3, the full variable domain is DGGITQSPKYLFRKEGQNVTLSCEQNLNHDAMYWYRQDPGQGLRLIYYSQIVNDFQKGDIAEGYSVSREKKESFPLTVTSAQKNPTAFYLCASRLLPLAGVAGEQFFGPGTRLTVL.

This rearrangement joins TRBV7-2 to TRBJ2-1; the match to TRBD2 covers 12 bases. The CDR3 sequence is 15 residues long. The V and J ends lost 5 bases and 9 bases, in that order; junction bases with no gene match: 8. Germline CDR1 and CDR2: SGHTA and FQGNSA. In DNA, the CDR3 is TGTGCCAGCAGCGGCGCTAGCGGGGGGGCCGCTGAGCAGTTCTTC. It specifies CASSGASGGAAEQFF. The full variable domain, in which reference TRBV7-2 and TRBJ2-1 provide the parts outside the CDR3, is GAGVSQSPSNKVTEKGKDVELRCDPISGHTALYWYRQSLGQGLEFLIYFQGNSAPDKSGLPSDRFSAERTGGSVSTLTIQRTQQEDSAVYLCASSGASGGAAEQFFGPGTRLTVL.

The chain recombines TRBV15 with TRBJ2-5; 9 bases align to TRBD1. V was pared by 5 bases and J by 6 bases, with 10 bases of the junction left unmatched. This CDR3 is 15 amino acids long. Germline lookup yields CDR1 LNHNV and CDR2 YYDKDF (reference sequence). CDR3 amino acids: CATSVRTGGVKTQYF. The CDR3 DNA follows: TGTGCCACCAGCGTACGAACAGGGGGCGTAAAGACCCAGTACTTC.

This clonotype was detected only a few times. The chain couples TRBV2 to TRBJ1-5; D perhaps matches TRBD1 (5 bases). V was clipped by 8 bases and J by 4 bases, with 9 bases between them. In germline, CDR1 is SNHLY, CDR2 FYNNEI. CDR3 length: 12 amino acids. The DNA of the CDR3 is TGTGCCAGCGCAGGGATGAATCAGCCCCAGCATTTT. Its translation: CASAGMNQPQHF.

This clonotype has just a few counts. This chain joins TRBV30 and TRBJ2-5; D is ambiguous. Germline V CDR1 and CDR2: GTSNPN, SVGIG (reference sequence). The germline V and J ends were trimmed by 2 bases and 2 bases, with 6 bases remaining between them. The CDR3 totals 12 residues. The CDR3: CAWSPSQETQYF. CDR3 sequence (DNA): TGTGCCTGGAGTCCCTCACAAGAGACCCAGTACTTC. Using reference TRBV30 and TRBJ2-5 for the parts outside the CDR3, the full variable domain is SQTIHQWPATLVQPVGSPLSLECTVEGTSNPNLYWYRQAAGRGLQLLFYSVGIGQISSEVPQNLSASRPQDRQFILSSKKLLLSDSGFYLCAWSPSQETQYFGPGTRLLVL.

This clonotype was observed a handful of times. This chain uses TRBV7-7 with TRBJ2-2; D uncertain. The CDR3 contains 12 residues. V was trimmed by 2 bases and J by 8 bases, leaving 6 bases between them. Germline CDR1 reads SSHAT; CDR2 reads FNYEAQ (reference sequence). For the CDR3, the DNA is TGTGCCAGCAGCTTAACGCCGGGGGAGCTGTTTTTT. It translates to CASSLTPGELFF.

This chain uses TRBV28 with TRBJ2-7; D may be TRBD1 or TRBD2 (5 bases each). There are 14 residues in the CDR3. V lost 7 bases and J lost 4, with 17 bases in between. CDR1 MDHEN and CDR2 SYDVKM come from the germline V gene. CDR3 residues: CASTRGSDSYEQYF. In nucleotides, the CDR3 is TGTGCCAGCACCCGGGGCTCAGATTCTTACGAGCAGTACTTC.

The DNA for the CDR3 is TGTGCCACCAGCCGGGACTACCAAGAGACCCAGTACTTC. Translation gives CATSRDYQETQYF. The chain uses TRBV15 and TRBJ2-5, with a possible D match to TRBD2 (6 bases). V gave up 5 bases and J gave up 0 bases, with 7 bases separating them. The CDR3 has 13 residues. The germline V gene encodes CDR1 LNHNV and CDR2 YYDKDF (reference sequence).

There are a few counts of this clonotype. The chain couples TRBV11-1 to TRBJ1-1; possibly TRBD1 for D (6 bases). Trimming stripped 2 bases from V and 10 bases from J, with 14 bases between. CDR1 and CDR2 from the germline V gene are SGHAT and FQDESV (reference sequence). The CDR3 runs 13 residues. CDR3 amino acids: CASSLSAEGGAFF. The CDR3 nucleotides read TGTGCCAGCAGCTTAAGTGCGGAGGGGGGAGCTTTCTTT.